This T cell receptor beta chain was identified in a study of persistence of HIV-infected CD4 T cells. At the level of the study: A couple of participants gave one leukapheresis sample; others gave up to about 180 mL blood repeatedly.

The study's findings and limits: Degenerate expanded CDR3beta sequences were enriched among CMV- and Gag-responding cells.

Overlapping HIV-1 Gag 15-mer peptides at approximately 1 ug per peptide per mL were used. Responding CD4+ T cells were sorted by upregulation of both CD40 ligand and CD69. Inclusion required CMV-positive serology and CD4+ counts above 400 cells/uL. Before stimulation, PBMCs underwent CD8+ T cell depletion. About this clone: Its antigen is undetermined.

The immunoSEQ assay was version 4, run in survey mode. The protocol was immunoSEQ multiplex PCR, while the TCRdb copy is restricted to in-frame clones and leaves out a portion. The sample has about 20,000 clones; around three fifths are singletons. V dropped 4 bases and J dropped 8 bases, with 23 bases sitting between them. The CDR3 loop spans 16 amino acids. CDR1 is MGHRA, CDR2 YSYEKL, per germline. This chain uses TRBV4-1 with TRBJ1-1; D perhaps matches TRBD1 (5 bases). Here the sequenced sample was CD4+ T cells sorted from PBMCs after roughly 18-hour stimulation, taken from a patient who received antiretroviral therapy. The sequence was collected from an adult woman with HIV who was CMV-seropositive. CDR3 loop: CASSPPLGTASVEAFF. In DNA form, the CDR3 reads TGCGCCAGCAGCCCCCCGTTAGGGACCGCCTCCGTAGAAGCTTTCTTT.